These T cell receptor beta chains were read from a single sample in a study of blood T cell repertoires in COVID-19. Using immunoSEQ multiplex PCR, the repertoire was profiled, and TCRdb retains in-frame clones only, with some absent. Of under 250,000 clones in the sample, around 81% were seen once. The specimen sequenced was peripheral blood. The receptors here all came from a man in his fifties or sixties with active or convalescent COVID-19. Both conserved end residues are part of each CDR3. D genes are given only for firm matches. The size of a clone is reported for some rows only, either as once, few or many, or as a class for expanded clones.

>NA|TRBV28|TRBJ1-4|TRBD1
TGTGCCAGCAGTTTAACAGGGGAGACGGGTAATGAAAAACTGTTTTTT
CASSLTGETGNEKLFF
>NA|TRBV19|TRBJ2-1|NA
TGTGCCAGTAGTATCCCCACAGGGATATCCTACAATGAGCAGTTCTTC
CASSIPTGISYNEQFF
>NA|TRBV6-5|TRBJ2-1|TRBD2
TGTGCCAGCAGTTACGGGGGGGGGAAAAATGAGCAGTTCTTC
CASSYGGGKNEQFF
>NA|TRBV7-2|TRBJ1-5|NA
TGTGCCAGCAGCACAGGGTACAATCAGCCCCAGCATTTT
CASSTGYNQPQHF
>NA|TRBV6-5|TRBJ1-2|NA
TGTGCCAGCAGCCGGACTACGAACTATGGCTACACCTTC
CASSRTTNYGYTF
>NA|TRBV19|TRBJ1-5|NA
TGTGCCAGTCATGACAGGTTCCATCAGCCCCAGCATTTT
CASHDRFHQPQHF
>NA|TRBV20-1|TRBJ1-2|NA
TGCAGTGCTAGAGGGGGGGAGGGCTACACCTTC
CSARGGEGYTF
>once|TRBV7-2|TRBJ2-3|NA
TGTGCCAGCAGCTTAAACTCGCGGCGGGTGGTGGGAGATACGCAGTATTTT
CASSLNSRRVVGDTQYF
>NA|TRBV2|TRBJ1-1|NA
TGTGCCCGGACAGTGAACACTGAAGCTTTCTTT
CARTVNTEAFF
>NA|TRBV9|TRBJ2-1|NA
TGTGCCAGCAGCCTAGCGGGACAGGGCACCTACAATGAGCAGTTCTTC
CASSLAGQGTYNEQFF
>NA|TRBV9|TRBJ1-6|NA
TGTGCCAGCAGCGCGGCAGGGGCGTATAATTCACCCCTCCACTTT
CASSAAGAYNSPLHF
>NA|TRBV5-6|TRBJ1-5|NA
TGTGCCAGCAGATCTTATCAGGGTGAACCGAATCAGCCCCAGCATTTT
CASRSYQGEPNQPQHF
>NA|TRBV13|TRBJ2-6|NA
TGTGCCAGCAAAAGCCTCGGGGCCAACGTCCTGACTTTC
CASKSLGANVLTF
>NA|TRBV27|TRBJ1-2|TRBD1
TGTGCCAGCAGTGTCACGAGGGACAGCTATGGCTACACCTTC
CASSVTRDSYGYTF
>few|TRBV27|TRBJ1-5|NA
TGTGCCAGCAGCAAAAACAGGGCGGGAGGCAATCAGCCCCAGCATTTT
CASSKNRAGGNQPQHF
>NA|TRBV10-1|TRBJ2-1|TRBD1
TGCGCCAGCCCCAAACCAGCCGGGACAGGGGGAGGCCTACAGAAGGATGAGCAGTTCTTC
CASPKPAGTGGGLQKDEQFF
>NA|TRBV5-1|TRBJ2-5|NA
TGCGCCAGCAGCTTGGAAGGGAGGGAGACCCAGTACTTC
CASSLEGRETQYF
>NA|TRBV28|TRBJ2-2|NA
TGTGCCAGCAGGTCCAGAGGCACCGGGGAGCTGTTTTTT
CASRSRGTGELFF
>NA|TRBV29-1|TRBJ1-2|NA
TGCAGCGTTGACGGGGGTGGCTACACCTTC
CSVDGGGYTF
>NA|TRBV19|TRBJ1-2|NA
TGTGCCAGTAGCCTGACAGTCTCCTATGGCTACACCTTC
CASSLTVSYGYTF
>NA|TRBV7-2|TRBJ2-5|TRBD2
TGTGCCAGCAGCTCGCAGCGGGGGGCGCAAGAGACCCAGTACTTC
CASSSQRGAQETQYF
>NA|TRBV2|TRBJ1-2|NA
TGTGCCAGCAGTGAATGGGGCGACAACTATGGCTACACCTTC
CASSEWGDNYGYTF
>NA|TRBV28|TRBJ2-7|NA
TGTGCCAGCAGGGGGCCGGGGGACGCCTCCTACGAGCAGTACTTC
CASRGPGDASYEQYF
>NA|TRBV15|TRBJ1-2|TRBD1
TGTGCCACCAGCAGAGATTTTACAGGGGGCCTCTATGGCTACACCTTC
CATSRDFTGGLYGYTF
>NA|TRBV4-1|TRBJ2-7|NA
TGCGCCAGCAGCCAAGATCGTCCGACAGACCTTTACGAGCAGTACTTC
CASSQDRPTDLYEQYF
>once|TRBV2|TRBJ2-1|TRBD2
TGTGCCAGCAGTGGCGGGGGGGCATATGAGCAGTTCTTC
CASSGGGAYEQFF
>NA|TRBV6-5|TRBJ2-1|NA
TGTGCCAGCAGTCTTGGTGGGGGGGAGCAGTTCTTC
CASSLGGGEQFF
>NA|TRBV9|TRBJ1-6|TRBD1
TGTGCCAGCAGCGCCAGGGGGCCAGGAACGAATTCACCCCTCCACTTT
CASSARGPGTNSPLHF
>few|TRBV12-2|TRBJ1-1|NA
TGTGCAAGTCGCTTACGAGGGCTGACAACGAACACTGAAGCTTTCTTT
CASRLRGLTTNTEAFF
>NA|TRBV30|TRBJ1-2|NA
TGTGCCTGGAGTGTAGCAGGGGTAGGGCTTGGCTACACCTTC
CAWSVAGVGLGYTF
>NA|TRBV7-3|TRBJ1-1|TRBD1
TGTGCCAGCAGCTTAGGGGGACAGGGGGCTTTGAACACTGAAGCTTTCTTT
CASSLGGQGALNTEAFF
>NA|TRBV12-3/TRBV12-4|TRBJ1-1|NA
TGTGCCAGCAGTTTAACGGAGAGTGAAGCTTTCTTT
CASSLTESEAFF
>NA|TRBV29-1|TRBJ2-7|TRBD1
TGCAGCGGCGGGACAGGGAACTACGAGCAGTACTTC
CSGGTGNYEQYF
>NA|TRBV5-1|TRBJ2-5|NA
TGCGCCAGCAGCTTGGCTCCAGGGAGGGAGACCCAGTACTTC
CASSLAPGRETQYF
>NA|TRBV9|TRBJ2-3|NA
TGTGCCAGCACCTCACAGGGCGGCAGAGATACGCAGTATTTT
CASTSQGGRDTQYF
>NA|TRBV7-9|TRBJ1-2|NA
TGTGCCAGCAGCGCATCAGGGGAGGGCGGCTACACCTTC
CASSASGEGGYTF
>NA|TRBV18|TRBJ1-1|NA
TGTGCCAGCTCACCATCCGGCAGGGGAGAAGCTTTCTTT
CASSPSGRGEAFF
>NA|TRBV7-2|TRBJ2-7|TRBD1
TGTGCCAGCAGCTCAGGGACAGGGGGTTACGAGCAGTACTTC
CASSSGTGGYEQYF
>NA|TRBV7-2|TRBJ1-5|NA
TGTGCCAGCAGCCATAGGACAGCTAGCAATCAGCCCCAGCATTTT
CASSHRTASNQPQHF
>NA|TRBV9|TRBJ2-7|TRBD2
TGTGCCAGCAGCGCTACTAGCGGGGGGGCTTTGTACGAGCAGTACTTC
CASSATSGGALYEQYF
>NA|TRBV11-1|TRBJ2-1|NA
TGTGCCAGCAGCTTAGCGGGGGGGGCCCACAATGAGCAGTTCTTC
CASSLAGGAHNEQFF
>once|TRBV19|TRBJ1-1|NA
TGTGCCAGTAGTAGAGGGAAGGGGGACACTGAAGCTTTCTTT
CASSRGKGDTEAFF
>NA|TRBV28|TRBJ2-1|TRBD1
TGTGCCAGCAGTGTGGGGACAGGGAACAATGAGCAGTTCTTC
CASSVGTGNNEQFF
>NA|TRBV4-2|TRBJ1-5|TRBD1
TGTGCCAGCAGCCAAGGGATGGACAGGGTTGGCAATCAGCCCCAGCATTTT
CASSQGMDRVGNQPQHF
>NA|TRBV5-4|TRBJ2-5|TRBD2
TGTGCCAGCAGCCTAGCGGGCGGAGGGGCGACCCAGTACTTC
CASSLAGGGATQYF
>NA|TRBV2|TRBJ2-5|NA
TGTGCCAGCAGTGAAGCGTTTCAGGGGGAGACCCAGTACTTC
CASSEAFQGETQYF
>NA|TRBV28|TRBJ1-1|NA
TGTGCCAGCAGTCCGCGGGGGACGAACACTGAAGCTTTCTTT
CASSPRGTNTEAFF
>NA|TRBV7-3|TRBJ1-2|TRBD1
TGTGCCAGCAGCTTAGTTCCCACAGGGGGCAACTATGGCTACACCTTC
CASSLVPTGGNYGYTF
>NA|TRBV6-1|TRBJ1-4|NA
TGTGCCAGCAGTGAAACCCGGGGGGAAAAACTGTTTTTT
CASSETRGEKLFF
>NA|TRBV3-1/TRBV3-2|TRBJ1-1|NA
TGTGCCAGCAGCCAAGTTCTGGCTTTGAACACTGAAGCTTTCTTT
CASSQVLALNTEAFF
>NA|TRBV4-3|TRBJ2-1|TRBD2
TGCGCCAGCAGCCAAGGAGTAGCGGGGGCCATAGATGAGCAGTTCTTC
CASSQGVAGAIDEQFF
>NA|TRBV4-2|TRBJ2-1|TRBD2
TGTGCCAGCAGCCAAGAGGGATCTAGCGGGATCAATGAGCAGTTCTTC
CASSQEGSSGINEQFF
>once|TRBV28|TRBJ2-5|NA
TGTGCCAGCAGTAAGACAGGACACGGAGGAGAGACCCAGTACTTC
CASSKTGHGGETQYF
>NA|TRBV9|TRBJ1-2|TRBD1
TGTGCCAGCAGCGTAGGGGGACAGGGTTCTGGCTACACCTTC
CASSVGGQGSGYTF
>NA|TRBV5-1|TRBJ2-5|NA
TGCGCCAGTAAACTAGCCCCCCAAGAGACCCAGTACTTC
CASKLAPQETQYF
>NA|TRBV28|TRBJ1-5|TRBD1
TGTGCCAGCAGGGGTCAACAGGGGATACGGAGCAATCAGCCCCAGCATTTT
CASRGQQGIRSNQPQHF
>NA|TRBV15|TRBJ2-7|NA
TGTGCCACCAGCAGCCCACAGGGGGGGGAAGGCTACGAGCAGTACTTC
CATSSPQGGEGYEQYF
>NA|TRBV30|TRBJ1-4|TRBD1
TGTGCCTGGAGTTATCGAACAGGGGGCGAAAAACTGTTTTTT
CAWSYRTGGEKLFF
>NA|TRBV4-2|TRBJ2-3|NA
TGTGCCAGCAGCCAAGAGGGGGGATCTGGTGGGCCCGAAGGGGATACGCAGTATTTT
CASSQEGGSGGPEGDTQYF